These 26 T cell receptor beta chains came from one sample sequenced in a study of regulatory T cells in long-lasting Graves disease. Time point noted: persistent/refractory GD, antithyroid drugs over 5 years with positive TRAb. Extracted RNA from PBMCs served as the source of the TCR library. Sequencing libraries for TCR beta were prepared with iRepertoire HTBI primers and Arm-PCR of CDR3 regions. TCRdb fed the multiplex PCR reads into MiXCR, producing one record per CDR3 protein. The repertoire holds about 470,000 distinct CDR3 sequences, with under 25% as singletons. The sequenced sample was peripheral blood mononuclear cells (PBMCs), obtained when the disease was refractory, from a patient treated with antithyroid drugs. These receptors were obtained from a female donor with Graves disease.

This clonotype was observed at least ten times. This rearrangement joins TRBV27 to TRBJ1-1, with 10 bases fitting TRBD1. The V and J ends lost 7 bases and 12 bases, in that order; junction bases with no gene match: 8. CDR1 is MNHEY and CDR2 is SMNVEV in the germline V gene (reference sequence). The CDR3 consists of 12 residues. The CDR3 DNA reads TGTGCCAGCAAGCCGGGACAGGGGTTAACTTTCTTT. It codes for CASKPGQGLTFF.

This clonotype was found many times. The CDR3 DNA reads as TGTGCCAGCAGCGATACAGGGTTTTCTGTGAACACTGAAGCTTTCTTT. It is translated as CASSDTGFSVNTEAFF. This chain uses TRBV2 with TRBJ1-1, with TRBD1 as a possible D gene (6 bases). V lost 6 bases to trimming and J lost 0 bases, with 17 bases between them. The V gene's germline CDR1 is SNHLY and CDR2 FYNNEI. The CDR3 has 16 amino acids.

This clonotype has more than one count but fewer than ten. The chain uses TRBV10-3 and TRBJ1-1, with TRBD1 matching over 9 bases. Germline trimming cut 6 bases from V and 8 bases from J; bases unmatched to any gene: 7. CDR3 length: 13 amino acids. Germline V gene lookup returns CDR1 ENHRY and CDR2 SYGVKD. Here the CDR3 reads CAIRGGDREEAFF. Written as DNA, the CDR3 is TGTGCCATCAGGGGGGGGGACAGGGAAGAAGCTTTCTTT.

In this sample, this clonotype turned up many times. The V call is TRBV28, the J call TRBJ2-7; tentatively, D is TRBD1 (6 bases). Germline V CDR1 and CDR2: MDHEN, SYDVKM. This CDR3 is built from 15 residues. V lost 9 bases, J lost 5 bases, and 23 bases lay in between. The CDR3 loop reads CASLSALTGIHEQYF. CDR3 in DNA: TGTGCCAGTCTATCCGCACTCACAGGGATCCACGAGCAGTACTTC.

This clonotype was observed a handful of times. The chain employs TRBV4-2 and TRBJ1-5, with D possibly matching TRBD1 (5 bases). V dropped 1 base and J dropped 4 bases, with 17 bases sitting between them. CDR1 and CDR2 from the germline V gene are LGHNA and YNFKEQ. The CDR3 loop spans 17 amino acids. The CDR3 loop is CASSQGLLGGENQPQHF. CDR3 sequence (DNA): TGTGCCAGCAGCCAAGGACTTTTAGGAGGGGAGAATCAGCCCCAGCATTTT.

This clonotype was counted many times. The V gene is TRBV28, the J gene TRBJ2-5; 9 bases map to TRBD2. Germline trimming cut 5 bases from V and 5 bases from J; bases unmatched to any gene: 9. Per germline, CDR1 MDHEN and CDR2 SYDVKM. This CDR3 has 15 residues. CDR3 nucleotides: TGTGCCAGCAGTCAAGGACTAGCGACATTCGAGACCCAGTACTTC. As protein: CASSQGLATFETQYF.

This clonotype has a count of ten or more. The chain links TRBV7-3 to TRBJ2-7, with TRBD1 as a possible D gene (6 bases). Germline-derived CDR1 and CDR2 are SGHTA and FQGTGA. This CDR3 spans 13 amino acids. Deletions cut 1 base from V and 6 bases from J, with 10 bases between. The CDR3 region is CASSLMAGVEQYF. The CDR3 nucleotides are TGTGCCAGCAGCTTAATGGCAGGGGTCGAGCAGTACTTC.

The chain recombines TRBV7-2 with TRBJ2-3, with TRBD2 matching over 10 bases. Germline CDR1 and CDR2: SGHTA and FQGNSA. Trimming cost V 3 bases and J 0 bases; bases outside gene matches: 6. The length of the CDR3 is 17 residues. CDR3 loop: CASSFWPSGSSTDTQYF. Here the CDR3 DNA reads TGTGCCAGCAGCTTCTGGCCTAGCGGGAGTAGCACAGATACGCAGTATTTT.

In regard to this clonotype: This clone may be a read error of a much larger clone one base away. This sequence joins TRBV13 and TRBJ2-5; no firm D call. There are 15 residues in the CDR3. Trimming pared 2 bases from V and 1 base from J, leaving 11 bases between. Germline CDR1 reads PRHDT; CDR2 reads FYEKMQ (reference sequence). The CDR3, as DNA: TGTGCCAGCAGCTTATTAAGGATCAGCCAAGAGACCCAGTACTTC. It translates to CASSLLRISQETQYF. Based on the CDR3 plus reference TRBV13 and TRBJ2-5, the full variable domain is AAGVIQSPRHLIKEKRETATLKCYPIPRHDTVYWYQQGPGQDPQFLISFYEKMQSDKGSIPDRFSAQQFSDYHSELNMSSLELGDSALYFCASSLLRISQETQYFGPGTRLLVL.

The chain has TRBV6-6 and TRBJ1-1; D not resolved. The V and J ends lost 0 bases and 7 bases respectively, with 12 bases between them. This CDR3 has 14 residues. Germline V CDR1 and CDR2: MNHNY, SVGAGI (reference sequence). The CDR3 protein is CASSYSGRSSEAFF. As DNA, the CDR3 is TGTGCCAGCAGTTACTCGGGGAGGTCTAGTGAAGCTTTCTTT.

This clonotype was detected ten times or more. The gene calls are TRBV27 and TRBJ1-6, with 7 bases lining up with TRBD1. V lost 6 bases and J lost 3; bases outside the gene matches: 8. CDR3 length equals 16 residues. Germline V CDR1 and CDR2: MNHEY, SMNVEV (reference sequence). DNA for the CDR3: TGTGCCAGCAGCCTAACAGGGGTAGGCTATAATTCACCCCTCCACTTT. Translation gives CASSLTGVGYNSPLHF.

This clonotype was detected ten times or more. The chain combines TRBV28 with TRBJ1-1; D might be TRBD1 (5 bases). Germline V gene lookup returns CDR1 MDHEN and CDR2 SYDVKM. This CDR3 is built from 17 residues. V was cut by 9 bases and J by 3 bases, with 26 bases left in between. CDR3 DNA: TGTGCCAGTTCTGTGAGGGGTCTCAGTGGTCCCTACACTGAAGCTTTCTTT. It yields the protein CASSVRGLSGPYTEAFF.

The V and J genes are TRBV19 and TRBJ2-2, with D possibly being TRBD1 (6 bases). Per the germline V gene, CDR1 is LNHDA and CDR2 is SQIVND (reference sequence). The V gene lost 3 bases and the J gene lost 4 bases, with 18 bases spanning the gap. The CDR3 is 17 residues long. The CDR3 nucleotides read TGTGCCAGTAGTATTCCCCTCTTCAGGACAGCCACCGGGGAGCTGTTTTTT. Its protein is CASSIPLFRTATGELFF.

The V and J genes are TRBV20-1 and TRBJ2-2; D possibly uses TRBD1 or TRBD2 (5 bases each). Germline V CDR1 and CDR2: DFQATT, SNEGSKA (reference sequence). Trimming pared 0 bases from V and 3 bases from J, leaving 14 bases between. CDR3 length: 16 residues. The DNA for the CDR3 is TGCAGTGCTAGAGATCGGAGGCAGGGTTACACCGGGGAGCTGTTTTTT. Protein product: CSARDRRQGYTGELFF.

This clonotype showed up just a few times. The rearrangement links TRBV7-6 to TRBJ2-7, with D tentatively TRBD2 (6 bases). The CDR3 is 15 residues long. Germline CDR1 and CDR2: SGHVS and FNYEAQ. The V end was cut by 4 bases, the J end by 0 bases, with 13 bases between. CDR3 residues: CASSSPGLSSYEQYF. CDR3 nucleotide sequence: TGTGCCAGCAGCTCCCCGGGACTCAGCTCCTACGAGCAGTACTTC.

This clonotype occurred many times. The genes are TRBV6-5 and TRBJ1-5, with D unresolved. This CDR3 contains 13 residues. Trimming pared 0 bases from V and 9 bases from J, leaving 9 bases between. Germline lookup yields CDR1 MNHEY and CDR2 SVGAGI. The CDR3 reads CASSYSRERPQHF. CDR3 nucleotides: TGTGCCAGCAGTTACTCGCGCGAACGGCCCCAGCATTTT.

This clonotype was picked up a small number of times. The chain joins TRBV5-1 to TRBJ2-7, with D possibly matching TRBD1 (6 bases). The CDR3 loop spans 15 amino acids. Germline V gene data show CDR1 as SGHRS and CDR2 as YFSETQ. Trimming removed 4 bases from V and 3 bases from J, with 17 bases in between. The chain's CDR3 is CASSKSTGLGYEQYF. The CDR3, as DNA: TGCGCCAGCAGCAAATCAACAGGGTTGGGCTACGAGCAGTACTTC. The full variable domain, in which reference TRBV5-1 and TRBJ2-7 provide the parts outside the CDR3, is KAGVTQTPRYLIKTRGQQVTLSCSPISGHRSVSWYQQTPGQGLQFLFEYFSETQRNKGNFPGRFSGRQFSNSRSEMNVSTLELGDSALYLCASSKSTGLGYEQYFGPGTRLTVT.

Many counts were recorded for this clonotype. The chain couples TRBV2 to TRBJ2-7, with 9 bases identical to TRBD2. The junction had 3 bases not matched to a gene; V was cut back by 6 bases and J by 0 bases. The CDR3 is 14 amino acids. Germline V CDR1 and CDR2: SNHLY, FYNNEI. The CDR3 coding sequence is TGTGCCAGCAGCCGACTAGCGGACTCCTACGAGCAGTACTTC. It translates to CASSRLADSYEQYF. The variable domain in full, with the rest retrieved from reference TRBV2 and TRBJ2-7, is EPEVTQTPSHQVTQMGQEVILRCVPISNHLYFYWYRQILGQKVEFLVSFYNNEISEKSEIFDDQFSVERPDGSNFTLKIRSTKLEDSAMYFCASSRLADSYEQYFGPGTRLTVT.

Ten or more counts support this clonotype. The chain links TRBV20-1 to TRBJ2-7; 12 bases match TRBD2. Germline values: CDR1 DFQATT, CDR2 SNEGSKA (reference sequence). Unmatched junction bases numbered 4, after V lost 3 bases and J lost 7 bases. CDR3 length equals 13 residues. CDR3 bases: TGCAGTGCTAGTTGGCTAGCGGGAGGGGAGCAGTACTTC. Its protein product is CSASWLAGGEQYF.

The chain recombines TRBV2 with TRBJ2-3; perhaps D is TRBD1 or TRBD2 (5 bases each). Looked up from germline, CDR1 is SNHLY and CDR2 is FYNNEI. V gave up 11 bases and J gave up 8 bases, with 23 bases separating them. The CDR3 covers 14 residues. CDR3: CAGGASSLSGTQYF. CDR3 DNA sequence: TGTGCCGGTGGGGCTAGCAGCCTTTCGGGTACGCAGTATTTT. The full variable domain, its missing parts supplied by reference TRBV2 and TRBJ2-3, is EPEVTQTPSHQVTQMGQEVILRCVPISNHLYFYWYRQILGQKVEFLVSFYNNEISEKSEIFDDQFSVERPDGSNFTLKIRSTKLEDSAMYFCAGGASSLSGTQYFGPGTRLTVL.

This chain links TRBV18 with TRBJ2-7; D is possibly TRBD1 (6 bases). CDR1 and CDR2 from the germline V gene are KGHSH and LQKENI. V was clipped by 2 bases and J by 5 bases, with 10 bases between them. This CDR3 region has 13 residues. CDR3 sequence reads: CASSPTGSNEQYF. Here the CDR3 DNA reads TGTGCCAGCTCACCAACAGGGTCCAACGAGCAGTACTTC.

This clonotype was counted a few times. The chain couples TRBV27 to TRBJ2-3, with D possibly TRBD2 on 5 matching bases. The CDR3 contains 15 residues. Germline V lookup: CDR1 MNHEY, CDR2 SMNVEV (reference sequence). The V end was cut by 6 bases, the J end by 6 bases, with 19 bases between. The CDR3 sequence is CASSTFLRTSDTQYF. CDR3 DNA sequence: TGTGCCAGCAGCACGTTCCTCCGGACTTCGGATACGCAGTATTTT.

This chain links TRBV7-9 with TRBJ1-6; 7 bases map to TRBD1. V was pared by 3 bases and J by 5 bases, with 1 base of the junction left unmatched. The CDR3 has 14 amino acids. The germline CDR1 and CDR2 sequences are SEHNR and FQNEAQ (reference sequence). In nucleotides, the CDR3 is TGTGCCAGCAGCTTTACAGGGGATAATTCACCCCTCCACTTT. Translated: CASSFTGDNSPLHF. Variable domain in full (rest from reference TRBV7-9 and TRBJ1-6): DTGVSQNPRHKITKRGQNVTFRCDPISEHNRLYWYRQTLGQGPEFLTYFQNEAQLEKSRLLSDRFSAERPKGSFSTLEIQRTEQGDSAMYLCASSFTGDNSPLHFGNGTRLTVT.

The CDR3 sequence is CASSPISGGSYEQYF. The CDR3 DNA is TGTGCCAGCTCACCAATATCCGGGGGATCCTACGAGCAGTACTTC. V and J are TRBV18 and TRBJ2-7; a possible D gene is TRBD2 (6 bases). Looked up from germline, CDR1 is KGHSH and CDR2 is LQKENI. The CDR3 has 15 amino acids. Trimming took 2 bases from V and 1 from J, leaving 12 bases between them.

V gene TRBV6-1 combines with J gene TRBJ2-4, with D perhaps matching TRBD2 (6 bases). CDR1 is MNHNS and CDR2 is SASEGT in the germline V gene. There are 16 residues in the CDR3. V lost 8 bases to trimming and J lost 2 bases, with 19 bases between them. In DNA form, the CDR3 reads TGTGCCAGCGTTCCAGGGCGGGGTTCGCCCAAAAACATTCAGTACTTC. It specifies CASVPGRGSPKNIQYF.

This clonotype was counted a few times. CDR3: CASSFGLVYNEQFF. CDR3 bases: TGTGCCAGCAGTTTCGGCTTAGTTTACAATGAGCAGTTCTTC. The rearrangement joins TRBV28 to TRBJ2-1; no firm D call. The V and J ends lost 3 bases and 4 bases respectively, with 10 bases between them. This CDR3 is 14 amino acids long. Germline V gene data show CDR1 as MDHEN and CDR2 as SYDVKM.